Shown below are 5 T cell receptor beta chains from a single sample sequenced in a study of OX40 agonist ivuxolimab in advanced cancers. Here immunoSEQ multiplex PCR was the method, and the copy in TCRdb shows in-frame clones only, minus some. The sample shows tens of thousands of clones, 60% to 80% of them seen only once. The sample here was CD4+ or CD8+ T cells sorted from blood, taken in a trial of the OX40 agonist ivuxolimab. The source of these receptors is an adult with an advanced solid tumor such as melanoma, head and neck, liver or kidney cancer.

This clone has just one count. The chain is built from TRBV18 and TRBJ1-3; the D gene is possibly TRBD1 (5 bases). Germline V lookup: CDR1 KGHSH, CDR2 LQKENI. There are 15 residues in the CDR3. Between the trimmed V and J ends, which lost 3 bases and 7 bases, there was a span of 16 bases. CDR3 loop: CASSPRDIKRNTIYF. In DNA form, the CDR3 reads TGTGCCAGCTCACCCAGGGATATTAAGAGGAACACCATATATTTT.

This clone was observed a handful of times. The chain recombines TRBV6-4 with TRBJ1-1; TRBD1 agrees at 8 bases. CDR1 and CDR2 (germline): MRHNA, SNTAGT. V gave up 3 bases and J gave up 10 bases; unmatched junction bases: 7. The CDR3 is 13 residues long. The CDR3 coding sequence is TGTGCCAGCAGTGAAATCCAGGGGGCTAGAGCTTTCTTT. This sequence encodes CASSEIQGARAFF.

The V and J genes are TRBV29-1 and TRBJ1-2, with 8 bases fitting TRBD1. V shed 6 bases and J 6 bases; nucleotides not matched to a gene: 12. Germline CDR1 reads SQVTM; CDR2 reads ANQGSEA. The CDR3 runs 14 residues. CDR3 loop: CSVGAQGATDGYTF. CDR3 DNA: TGCAGCGTGGGGGCTCAGGGGGCGACGGATGGCTACACCTTC.

V usage is TRBV27 and J usage is TRBJ1-5; maybe TRBD1 (5 bases). Germline V lookup: CDR1 MNHEY, CDR2 SMNVEV (reference sequence). CDR3 length equals 15 residues. Deletions cut 6 bases from V and 4 bases from J, with 16 bases between. The CDR3 region is CASRMPGAGNQPQHF. In DNA form, the CDR3 reads TGTGCCAGCAGGATGCCCGGGGCGGGGAATCAGCCCCAGCATTTT.

The chain combines TRBV5-5 with TRBJ2-1; 10 bases agree with TRBD1. V lost 0 bases to trimming and J lost 12 bases; unmatched junction nucleotides: 6. The germline gives CDR1 SGHKS, CDR2 YYEKEE (reference sequence). The CDR3 totals 14 residues. The CDR3 loop is CASSLVGTGALQFF. The CDR3 region has the DNA TGTGCCAGCAGCTTGGTAGGGACAGGGGCATTGCAGTTCTTC.